These T cell receptor beta chains were read from a single sample in a study of shared clonotypes between healthy human individuals. Method: immunoSEQ multiplex PCR; TCRdb's copy keeps in-frame clones and lacks some. The sample holds about 2.3 million clones, 85% to 95% seen once. Sequenced sample: naive CD4+ T cells from PBMCs. These receptors originate from a man between 18 and 29 years old in good health. Some clones in this sample may be carry-over from other donors' samples. The conserved cysteine and the conserved F or W are not part of the CDR3 here. Each record gives: CDR3 length, V gene, CDR3 protein.

12 | TRBV10-1 | ASSERAVSDTQY
11 | TRBV7-7 | ASSLSENQPQH
16 | TRBV28 | ASRPPITAGGSYNEQF
13 | TRBV19 | ASSVGGTALFGQY
13 | TRBV5-4 | ASSLAGSGANVLT
12 | TRBV6-6 | ASSWPGSIYGYT
12 | TRBV9 | ASSVDGAQDTQY
13 | TRBV11-1 | ASSLRPAPNYEQY
14 | TRBV5-1 | ASSGLAGGNTGELF
13 | TRBV28 | ASRKGQGRNYGYT
11 | TRBV11-3 | ASSEGGDSEQY
13 | TRBV5-1 | ASSQDAPQGRGYT
10 | TRBV10-1 | ASSETAGGEF
13 | TRBV5-6 | ASRTFRDRAHEQY
12 | TRBV7-2 | ASSRAGGPGGYT
14 | TRBV19 | ASNTQGRLSNTEAF
11 | TRBV19 | ASRENGGTEAF
13 | TRBV5-1 | ASSPEGLAVIEQF
16 | TRBV4-1 | ASSREPPGTGLPYEQY
12 | TRBV19 | ASSISPSQGIQY
14 | TRBV7-6 | ASSPRGSSGNNEQF
10 | TRBV27 | ASSSTAGEQF
8 | TRBV7-9 | ASSHNEQF
11 | TRBV19 | ASSPRGYNEQF
14 | TRBV10-3 | ATDPSGRAGFYEQY
13 | TRBV7-8 | ASSLGAGARETQY
14 | TRBV29-1 | SENKPGLAGFNEQF
11 | TRBV6-1 | ASGDRGPNIQY
13 | TRBV11-2 | ASSLTSGSWNEQF
12 | TRBV6-1 | ASSEGGKAYEQY
9 | TRBV6-6 | ASRASYGYT
12 | TRBV19 | ASNIRVWGTEAF
12 | TRBV6-5 | ASSVRTDNSPLH
15 | TRBV18 | ASSPFASGSSYNEQF
12 | TRBV28 | ASNPSGGQETQY
15 | TRBV6-4 | ASSPRGLAISYNEQF
15 | TRBV9 | ASSVGTAMGRGETQY
10 | TRBV25-1 | ASSKSYNEQF
12 | TRBV6-1 | ASSALSGTDTQY
13 | TRBV7-3 | ASSLMGGDRYEQY
14 | TRBV7-8 | ASSLKRGSSYNEQF
11 | TRBV19 | ASSRYSYNEQF
11 | TRBV7-3 | ASSSGSSGEQY
11 | TRBV27 | ASSFRMGEKLF
15 | TRBV5-5 | ASSLSPQGLVAGELF
12 | TRBV7-3 | ASSLVAGAYEQY
12 | TRBV4-2 | ASSQDTRGTEAF
11 | TRBV7-3 | ASSLTTGAEQY